This is a list of T cell receptor beta chains from one sample in a study of PD-L1 blockade in urothelial cancer. The protocol was immunoSEQ multiplex PCR, while the TCRdb copy is restricted to in-frame clones and leaves out a portion. The profile covers around 93,000 clones, with approximately 87% appearing a single time and roughly 8% taken by the ten largest. The specimen was PBMCs, collected around atezolizumab (anti-PD-L1) treatment. The receptors here all came from a man in his 70s with urothelial cancer. The CDR3 runs from the conserved cysteine through the conserved F or W. Each record gives: J gene, clone size, D gene, V gene, CDR3 protein, CDR3 DNA. The D gene is left open where the match is weak. Size is stated for part of the rows, as once, few or many counts, or as a class when the clone is expanded.

TRBJ2-1 | . | TRBD2 | TRBV11-2 | CASSLVAGGPYNEQFF | TGTGCCAGCAGCTTAGTAGCGGGGGGACCCTACAATGAGCAGTTCTTC
TRBJ2-7 | . | TRBD1 | TRBV7-2 | CASSLEGTGVSYEQYF | TGTGCCAGCAGCTTGGAGGGGACAGGCGTCTCCTACGAGCAGTACTTC
TRBJ1-4 | . | TRBD1 | TRBV5-4 | CASSQGTGNEKLFF | TGTGCCAGCAGCCAAGGGACAGGGAATGAAAAACTGTTTTTT
TRBJ2-7 | many | . | TRBV21-1 | CASRTKPGQGNEQYF | TGTGCCAGCAGGACGAAGCCGGGACAGGGTAACGAGCAGTACTTC
TRBJ1-2 | . | . | TRBV6-5 | CASSYGGNDYGYTF | TGTGCCAGCAGTTACGGAGGGAACGACTATGGCTACACCTTC
TRBJ2-1 | . | . | TRBV19 | CASSRSQGRTYNEQFF | TGTGCCAGTAGTAGATCCCAGGGTCGGACGTACAATGAGCAGTTCTTC
TRBJ1-6 | . | . | TRBV5-4 | CASSTGGFDSPLHF | TGTGCCAGCAGCACCGGGGGTTTTGATTCACCCCTCCACTTT
TRBJ1-2 | . | TRBD1 | TRBV19 | CASSKKEDRSYGYTF | TGTGCCAGTAGTAAAAAGGAGGACAGGTCTTATGGCTACACCTTC
TRBJ1-2 | . | TRBD1 | TRBV19 | CASSLGQGYGYTF | TGTGCCAGTAGTCTGGGACAGGGCTATGGCTACACCTTC
TRBJ2-5 | . | TRBD2 | TRBV19 | CASSTRSSGAPGTQYF | TGTGCCAGTAGTACTCGGTCTAGCGGGGCCCCAGGGACCCAGTACTTC
TRBJ2-3 | . | TRBD2 | TRBV2 | CASRATSPGTSGTDTQYF | TGTGCCAGCAGAGCTACCTCCCCCGGGACTAGCGGCACAGATACGCAGTATTTT
TRBJ1-1 | . | . | TRBV27 | CASSFTGNTEAFF | TGTGCCAGCAGTTTCACAGGGAACACTGAAGCTTTCTTT
TRBJ1-4 | . | . | TRBV10-2 | CASAALGMANEKLFF | TGCGCCAGCGCGGCGCTCGGGATGGCTAATGAAAAACTGTTTTTT
TRBJ2-1 | . | TRBD1 | TRBV5-1 | CASSLLQGVNEQFF | TGCGCCAGCAGCTTATTACAGGGGGTTAATGAGCAGTTCTTC
TRBJ1-6 | few | . | TRBV6-5 | CASSYRQLNSPLHF | TGTGCCAGCAGTTACAGACAGCTAAATTCACCCCTCCACTTT
TRBJ2-7 | . | . | TRBV6-5 | CASSPAPGLSEQYF | TGTGCCAGCAGTCCGGCCCCCGGACTCTCCGAGCAGTACTTC
TRBJ2-1 | few | TRBD2 | TRBV30 | CAWTRTSGWYNEQFF | TGTGCCTGGACCAGAACTAGCGGTTGGTACAATGAGCAGTTCTTC
TRBJ1-2 | . | TRBD1 | TRBV5-4 | CASSISQGFGYTF | TGTGCCAGCAGCATTTCACAGGGGTTTGGCTACACCTTC
TRBJ2-7 | . | TRBD1 | TRBV7-9 | CASSTTGGIYEQYF | TGTGCCAGCAGCACAACAGGGGGCATTTACGAGCAGTACTTC
TRBJ2-1 | . | . | TRBV9 | CASSVASLSHSEQFF | TGTGCCAGCAGCGTAGCGAGTTTATCCCACAGTGAGCAGTTCTTC
TRBJ1-6 | . | TRBD1 | TRBV5-1 | CATRTGGNSPLHF | TGCGCCACCCGGACAGGAGGTAATTCACCCCTCCACTTT
TRBJ1-1 | . | TRBD1 | TRBV7-2 | CASSLDPGGRTEAFF | TGTGCCAGCAGCTTAGACCCAGGGGGAAGGACTGAAGCTTTCTTT
TRBJ1-1 | . | TRBD1 | TRBV5-8 | CASSLGQGSNTEAFF | TGTGCCAGCAGCTTGGGACAGGGATCTAACACTGAAGCTTTCTTT
TRBJ1-2 | few | TRBD1 | TRBV25-1 | CASSELSDRGHVGYTF | TGTGCCAGCAGTGAATTGTCGGACAGGGGACACGTTGGCTACACCTTC
TRBJ2-3 | . | . | TRBV6-4 | CASSEQGSTDTQYF | TGTGCCAGCAGTGAACAGGGCAGCACAGATACGCAGTATTTT
TRBJ1-1 | few | . | TRBV7-2 | CASSNTEGGTEAFF | TGTGCCAGCAGCAACACGGAAGGGGGCACTGAAGCTTTCTTT
TRBJ2-1 | . | TRBD2 | TRBV18 | CASSPSGSKENEQFF | TGTGCCAGCTCACCTAGCGGGAGTAAGGAGAATGAGCAGTTCTTC
TRBJ2-7 | . | TRBD1 | TRBV5-1 | CASSLGQGIYEQYF | TGCGCCAGCAGCTTGGGACAGGGGATCTACGAGCAGTACTTC
TRBJ2-7 | . | TRBD1 | TRBV5-1 | CASSSWGTGGSYEQYF | TGCGCCAGCAGCTCATGGGGGACAGGGGGCTCCTACGAGCAGTACTTC
TRBJ2-1 | . | TRBD1 | TRBV19 | CASSIGSGTGEQFF | TGTGCCAGTAGTATAGGTTCGGGGACAGGGGAGCAGTTCTTC
TRBJ2-3 | . | . | TRBV6-6 | CASSGTKTSTDTQYF | TGTGCCAGCAGTGGGACAAAGACTAGCACAGATACGCAGTATTTT
TRBJ2-5 | . | . | TRBV6-5 | CASRLRGAPQYF | TGTGCCAGCAGACTCAGGGGGGCTCCCCAGTACTTC
TRBJ2-5 | . | TRBD2 | TRBV11-2 | CASSQQRGPGETQYF | TGTGCCAGCAGCCAGCAGCGGGGGCCGGGGGAGACCCAGTACTTC
TRBJ1-1 | . | . | TRBV4-2 | CASSQDPGPNTEAFF | TGTGCCAGCAGCCAAGATCCAGGGCCGAACACTGAAGCTTTCTTT
TRBJ2-1 | . | TRBD1 | TRBV30 | CAWRAGGEQFF | TGTGCCTGGAGGGCAGGGGGTGAGCAGTTCTTC
TRBJ1-1 | . | . | TRBV5-1 | CASSLGGGNTEAFF | TGCGCCAGCAGCTTGGGAGGGGGGAACACTGAAGCTTTCTTT
TRBJ1-1 | . | TRBD1 | TRBV4-1 | CASSQGRGLQNTEAFF | TGCGCCAGCAGCCAAGGCAGGGGGCTACAGAACACTGAAGCTTTCTTT
TRBJ1-5 | . | . | TRBV6-1 | CASLDSRAQPQHF | TGTGCCAGCCTGGACTCTCGCGCCCAGCCCCAGCATTTT
TRBJ1-3 | . | . | TRBV5-1 | CASSADIGNTIYF | TGCGCCAGCTCGGCCGACATTGGAAACACCATATATTTT
TRBJ1-1 | . | . | TRBV5-1 | CASSETENTEAFF | TGCGCCAGCAGCGAAACAGAGAACACTGAAGCTTTCTTT